This record concerns one T cell receptor (beta chain) sequence. Antigen specificity is unknown. The data belong to a study of early T cells in non-severe SARS-CoV-2 infection. This CDR3 is 14 amino acids long. V lost 5 bases, J lost 2 bases, and 12 bases lay in between. Per the germline V gene, CDR1 is MNHEY and CDR2 is SMNVEV (reference sequence). Study-wide results and limits: Matches to VDJdb favored anti-spike CD8 responses and missed private and CD4 specificities.

The TCR library protocol attached unique molecular identifiers to the individual cDNA molecules. MiXCR, run by TCRdb on the 5' RACE reads, gives a single entry per CDR3 protein. The repertoire holds about 80,000 distinct CDR3 sequences, with roughly an eighth as singletons. The sequence came from an adult who was a healthcare worker with PCR-confirmed SARS-CoV-2 infection or an uninfected control (not recorded which). The donor label of this sample is uncertain. The chain employs TRBV27 and TRBJ1-2; maybe TRBD1 (6 bases). The sequencing used whole blood, collected at baseline. CDR3 loop: CASSTKTGNYGYTF. Here the CDR3 DNA reads TGTGCCAGCAGTACCAAAACAGGGAACTATGGCTACACCTTC.